These 8 T cell receptor beta chains share one sample of origin, sequenced in a study of cytomegalovirus exposure and HLA in healthy donors. A multiplex PCR was run with 60 Vbeta primers and 13 Jbeta primers. Profiling relied on immunoSEQ multiplex PCR, and the TCRdb table lists in-frame clones only, not all of them. The top ten clones hold more than 2% of a sample with about 180,000 clones, about 77% of them seen once. Sequencing was done on a sample of PBMCs. Receptor source: a man aged 55 to 70 in good health and CMV-seronegative.

The chain joins TRBV6-1 to TRBJ2-4, with 7 nucleotides matching TRBD1. V trimming: 8 bases; J trimming: 7 bases; junction bases outside the gene matches: 2. CDR1 and CDR2 from the germline V gene are MNHNS and SASEGT. This CDR3 is 11 amino acids long. The CDR3 region is CASQQGNIQYF. For the CDR3, the DNA is TGTGCCAGCCAACAGGGGAACATTCAGTACTTC.

This rearrangement joins TRBV19 to TRBJ2-6, with unresolved D. Germline V gene sequence: CDR1 LNHDA, CDR2 SQIVND (reference sequence). The CDR3 is 13 residues long. Trimming took off 5 bases at V and 0 bases at J, with 2 bases between the two ends. The CDR3 sequence: CASSYSGANVLTF. The CDR3 region has the DNA TGTGCCAGTAGTTACTCTGGGGCCAACGTCCTGACTTTC.

This clone was seen just once. The chain links TRBV11-2 to TRBJ2-5; D perhaps matches TRBD2 (6 bases). Trimming pared 4 bases from V and 2 bases from J, leaving 14 bases between. The CDR3 loop spans 15 amino acids. In germline, CDR1 is SGHAT, CDR2 FQNNGV. CDR3 sequence reads: CASSWGERQQETQYF. CDR3 nucleotides: TGTGCCAGCAGCTGGGGGGAGCGGCAGCAAGAGACCCAGTACTTC. The full variable domain, rest sourced from reference TRBV11-2 and TRBJ2-5, is EAGVAQSPRYKIIEKRQSVAFWCNPISGHATLYWYQQILGQGPKLLIQFQNNGVVDDSQLPKDRFSAERLKGVDSTLKIQPAKLEDSAVYLCASSWGERQQETQYFGPGTRLLVL.

This rearrangement joins TRBV6-6 to TRBJ2-7; 8 bases align to TRBD1. The CDR3 is 16 residues long. The germline CDR1 and CDR2 sequences are MNHNY and SVGAGI (reference sequence). The V segment lost 3 bases and the J segment 4 bases; nucleotides outside the gene matches: 11. The CDR3 coding sequence is TGTGCCAGCAGTTATCCGTATGACAGGGGAGGTTACGAGCAGTACTTC. Protein product: CASSYPYDRGGYEQYF.

Worth noting for this clone: The identical CDR3 is also encoded by other nucleotide sequences in the sample. The rearrangement uses TRBV6-6 and TRBJ1-2, with unresolved D. Looked up from germline, CDR1 is MNHNY and CDR2 is SVGAGI (reference sequence). This CDR3 spans 13 amino acids. Trimming took 6 bases from V and 4 from J, leaving 12 bases between them. CDR3 amino acids: CASSTQAPYGYTF. CDR3 bases: TGTGCCAGCAGCACGCAGGCTCCCTATGGCTACACCTTC.

This clone is a singleton in its sample. The chain combines TRBV6-1 with TRBJ1-2; 7 positions match TRBD1. The germline V gene has CDR1 MNHNS and CDR2 SASEGT. The junction had 1 base not matched to a gene; V was cut back by 1 base and J by 5 bases. The CDR3 runs 13 residues. Here the CDR3 DNA reads TGTGCCAGCAGTGAAGGGACAGGTTATGGCTACACCTTC. Translation: CASSEGTGYGYTF.

For the CDR3, the DNA is TGCAGCGTGGGACAGGTATCCTACAATGAGCAGTTCTTC. It codes for CSVGQVSYNEQFF. The chain joins TRBV29-1 to TRBJ2-1; TRBD1 aligns across 8 bases. CDR3 length: 13 residues. Germline-derived CDR1 and CDR2 are SQVTM and ANQGSEA. After removal of 6 bases from V and 1 base from J, the junction contained 2 bases not matched to a gene.

This rearrangement joins TRBV10-3 to TRBJ2-7; D is ambiguous. Germline loops: CDR1 ENHRY, CDR2 SYGVKD. The V gene lost 7 bases and the J gene lost 3 bases, with 19 bases spanning the gap. This CDR3 contains 15 residues. As DNA, the CDR3 is TGTGCCATCACCGAGTCCTATCCCCCCGGCTACGAGCAGTACTTC. The encoded protein is CAITESYPPGYEQYF.